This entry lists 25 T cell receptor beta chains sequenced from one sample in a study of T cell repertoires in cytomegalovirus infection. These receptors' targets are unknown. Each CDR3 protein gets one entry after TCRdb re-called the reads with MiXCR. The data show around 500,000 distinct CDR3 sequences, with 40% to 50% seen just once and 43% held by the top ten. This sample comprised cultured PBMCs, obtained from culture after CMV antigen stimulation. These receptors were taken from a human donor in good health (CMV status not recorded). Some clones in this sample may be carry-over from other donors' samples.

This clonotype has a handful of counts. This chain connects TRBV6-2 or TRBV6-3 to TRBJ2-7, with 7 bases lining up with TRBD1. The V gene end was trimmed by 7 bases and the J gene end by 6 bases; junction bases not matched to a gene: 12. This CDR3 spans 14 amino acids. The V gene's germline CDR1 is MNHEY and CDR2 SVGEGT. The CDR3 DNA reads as TGTGCCAGCACCCAGGGACAGCCAGTCGCCGAGCAGTACTTC. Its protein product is CASTQGQPVAEQYF.

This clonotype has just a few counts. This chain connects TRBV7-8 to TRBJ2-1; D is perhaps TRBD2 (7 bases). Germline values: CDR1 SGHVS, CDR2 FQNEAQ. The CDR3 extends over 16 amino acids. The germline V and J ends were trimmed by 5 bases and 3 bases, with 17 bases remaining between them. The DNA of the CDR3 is TGTGCCAGCAGCCCCCGGGGGGCTAGCGGCTACAATGAGCAGTTCTTC. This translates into CASSPRGASGYNEQFF.

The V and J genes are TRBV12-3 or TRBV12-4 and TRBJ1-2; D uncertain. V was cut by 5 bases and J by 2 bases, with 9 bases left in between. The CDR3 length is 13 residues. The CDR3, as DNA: TGTGCCAGCAGTCAAACACAAAACTATGGCTACACCTTC. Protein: CASSQTQNYGYTF.

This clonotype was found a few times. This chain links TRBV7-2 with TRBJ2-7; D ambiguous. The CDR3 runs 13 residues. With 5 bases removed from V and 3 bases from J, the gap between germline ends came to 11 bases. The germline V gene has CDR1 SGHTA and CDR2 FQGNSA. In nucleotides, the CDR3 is TGTGCCAGCAGCCCTGGCTTTATCTACGAGCAGTACTTC. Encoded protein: CASSPGFIYEQYF.

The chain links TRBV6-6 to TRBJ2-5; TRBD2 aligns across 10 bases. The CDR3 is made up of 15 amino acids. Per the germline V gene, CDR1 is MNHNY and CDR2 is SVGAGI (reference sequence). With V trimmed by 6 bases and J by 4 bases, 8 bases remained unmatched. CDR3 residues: CASSPSGSSGETQYF. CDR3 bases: TGTGCCAGCAGCCCTAGCGGGAGCAGTGGAGAGACCCAGTACTTC.

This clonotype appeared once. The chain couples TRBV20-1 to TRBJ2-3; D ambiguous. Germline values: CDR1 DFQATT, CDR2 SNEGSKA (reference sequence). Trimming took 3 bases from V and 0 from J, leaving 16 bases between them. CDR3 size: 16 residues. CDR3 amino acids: CSASPWGSPSTDTQYF. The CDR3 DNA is TGCAGTGCTAGTCCGTGGGGTAGTCCTAGCACAGATACGCAGTATTTT.

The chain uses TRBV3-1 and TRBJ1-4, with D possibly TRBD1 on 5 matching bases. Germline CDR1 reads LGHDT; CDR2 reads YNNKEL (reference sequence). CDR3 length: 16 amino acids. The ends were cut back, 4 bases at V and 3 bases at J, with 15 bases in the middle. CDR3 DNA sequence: TGTGCCAGCAGCCCATGGGACGGGGCTTCTAATGAAAAACTGTTTTTT. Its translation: CASSPWDGASNEKLFF. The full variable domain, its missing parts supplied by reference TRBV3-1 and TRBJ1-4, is DTAVSQTPKYLVTQMGNDKSIKCEQNLGHDTMYWYKQDSKKFLKIMFSYNNKELIINETVPNRFSPKSPDKAHLNLHINSLELGDSAVYFCASSPWDGASNEKLFFGSGTQLSVL.

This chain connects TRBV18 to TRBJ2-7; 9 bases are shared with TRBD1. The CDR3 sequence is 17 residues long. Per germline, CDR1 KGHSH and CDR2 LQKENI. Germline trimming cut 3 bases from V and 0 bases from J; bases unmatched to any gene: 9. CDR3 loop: CASSPFPGQGFSYEQYF. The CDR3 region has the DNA TGTGCCAGCTCACCCTTCCCGGGACAGGGCTTCTCCTACGAGCAGTACTTC.

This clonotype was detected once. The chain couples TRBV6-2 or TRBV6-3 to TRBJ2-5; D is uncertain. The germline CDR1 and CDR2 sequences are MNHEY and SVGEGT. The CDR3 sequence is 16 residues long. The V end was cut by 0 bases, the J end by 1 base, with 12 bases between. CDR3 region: CASSYSDGWAQETQYF. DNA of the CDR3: TGTGCCAGCAGTTACTCGGACGGATGGGCCCAAGAGACCCAGTACTTC.

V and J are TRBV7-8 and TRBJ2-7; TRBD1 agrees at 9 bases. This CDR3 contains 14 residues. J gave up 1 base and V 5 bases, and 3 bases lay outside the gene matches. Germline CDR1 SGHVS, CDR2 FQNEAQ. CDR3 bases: TGTGCCAGCAGCCAAGGGACAGGGTCCTACGAGCAGTACTTC. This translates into CASSQGTGSYEQYF.

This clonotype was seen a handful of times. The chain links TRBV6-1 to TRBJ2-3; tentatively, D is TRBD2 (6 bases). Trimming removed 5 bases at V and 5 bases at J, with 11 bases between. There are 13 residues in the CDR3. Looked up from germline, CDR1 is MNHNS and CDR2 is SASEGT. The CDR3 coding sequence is TGTGCCAGCAGTAGCCAGGAGGGAGATACGCAGTATTTT. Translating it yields CASSSQEGDTQYF.

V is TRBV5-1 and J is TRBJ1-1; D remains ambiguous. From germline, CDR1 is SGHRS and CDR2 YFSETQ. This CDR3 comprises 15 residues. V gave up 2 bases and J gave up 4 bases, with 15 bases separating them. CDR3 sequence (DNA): TGCGCCAGCAGCTTAGCTGGCCCATTGAGCACTGAAGCTTTCTTT. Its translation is CASSLAGPLSTEAFF.

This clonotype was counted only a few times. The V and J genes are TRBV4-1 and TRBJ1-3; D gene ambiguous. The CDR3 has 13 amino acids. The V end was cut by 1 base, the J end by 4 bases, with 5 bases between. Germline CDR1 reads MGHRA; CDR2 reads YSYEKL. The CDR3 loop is CASSQGRGNTIYF. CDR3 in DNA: TGCGCCAGCAGCCAAGGTCGGGGAAACACCATATATTTT.

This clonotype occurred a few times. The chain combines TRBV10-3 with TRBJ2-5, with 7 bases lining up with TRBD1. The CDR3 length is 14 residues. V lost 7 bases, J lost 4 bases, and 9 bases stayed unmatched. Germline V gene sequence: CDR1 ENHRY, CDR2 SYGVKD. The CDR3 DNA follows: TGTGCCATCACCCCGACAGGGATAGGAGAGACCCAGTACTTC. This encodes CAITPTGIGETQYF.

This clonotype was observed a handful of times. CDR3 coding DNA: TGCGCCAGCAGCCAAGATACGGGCCGGTTCAATCAGCCCCAGCATTTT. Translation: CASSQDTGRFNQPQHF. This chain connects TRBV4-1 to TRBJ1-5, with D unresolved. CDR1 is MGHRA, CDR2 YSYEKL, per germline. Trimming took off 0 bases at V and 3 bases at J, with 12 bases between the two ends. The CDR3 loop spans 16 amino acids.

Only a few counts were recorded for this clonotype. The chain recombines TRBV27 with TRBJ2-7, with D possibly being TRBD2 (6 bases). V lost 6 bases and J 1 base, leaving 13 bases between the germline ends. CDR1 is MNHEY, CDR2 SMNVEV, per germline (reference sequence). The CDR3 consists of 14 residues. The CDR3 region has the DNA TGTGCCAGCAGGAGGGTAGCGGAGTCCTACGAGCAGTACTTC. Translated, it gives CASRRVAESYEQYF.

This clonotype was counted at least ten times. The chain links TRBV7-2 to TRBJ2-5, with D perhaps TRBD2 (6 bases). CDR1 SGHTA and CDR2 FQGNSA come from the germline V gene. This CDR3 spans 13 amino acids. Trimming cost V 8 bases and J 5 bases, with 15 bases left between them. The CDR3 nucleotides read TGTGCCAGCGGAGGGGCCGGGCGGGAGACCCAGTACTTC. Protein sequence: CASGGAGRETQYF.

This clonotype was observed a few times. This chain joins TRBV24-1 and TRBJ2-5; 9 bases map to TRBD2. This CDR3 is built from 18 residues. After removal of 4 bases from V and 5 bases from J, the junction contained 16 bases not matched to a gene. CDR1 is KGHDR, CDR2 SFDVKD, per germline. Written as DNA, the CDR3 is TGTGCCACCAGTGACCCTTCGCTAGCGGGGTCATTGAGGGAGACCCAGTACTTC. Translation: CATSDPSLAGSLRETQYF.

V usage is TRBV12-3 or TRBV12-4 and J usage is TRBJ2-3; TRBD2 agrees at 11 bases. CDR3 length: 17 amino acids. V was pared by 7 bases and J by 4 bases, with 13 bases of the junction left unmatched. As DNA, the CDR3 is TGTGCCAGCACCCATGAGATAGCGGGAGGGCGGGCAGATACGCAGTATTTT. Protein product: CASTHEIAGGRADTQYF.

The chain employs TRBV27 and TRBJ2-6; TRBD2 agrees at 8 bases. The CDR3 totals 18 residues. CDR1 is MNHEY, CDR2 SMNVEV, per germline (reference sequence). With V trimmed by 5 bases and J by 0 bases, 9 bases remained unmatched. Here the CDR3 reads CASSVRGGALSGANVLTF. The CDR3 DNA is TGTGCCAGCAGTGTTCGGGGGGGGGCCCTCTCTGGGGCCAACGTCCTGACTTTC.

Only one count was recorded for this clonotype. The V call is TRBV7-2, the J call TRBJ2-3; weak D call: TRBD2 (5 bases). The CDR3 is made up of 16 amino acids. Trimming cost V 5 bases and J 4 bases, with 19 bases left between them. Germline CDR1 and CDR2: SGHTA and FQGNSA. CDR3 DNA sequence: TGTGCCAGCAGCCTCGCGCTTGTATCCGGGGCAGATACGCAGTATTTT. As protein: CASSLALVSGADTQYF. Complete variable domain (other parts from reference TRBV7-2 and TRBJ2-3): GAGVSQSPSNKVTEKGKDVELRCDPISGHTALYWYRQSLGQGLEFLIYFQGNSAPDKSGLPSDRFSAERTGGSVSTLTIQRTQQEDSAVYLCASSLALVSGADTQYFGPGTRLTVL.

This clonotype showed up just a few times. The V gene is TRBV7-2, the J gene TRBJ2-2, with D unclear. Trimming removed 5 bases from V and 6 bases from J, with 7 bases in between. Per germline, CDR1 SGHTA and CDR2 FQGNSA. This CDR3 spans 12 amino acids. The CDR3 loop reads CASSRPAGELFF. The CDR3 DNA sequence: TGTGCCAGCAGCCGTCCGGCCGGGGAGCTGTTTTTT. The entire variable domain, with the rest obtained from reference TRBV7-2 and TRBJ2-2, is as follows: GAGVSQSPSNKVTEKGKDVELRCDPISGHTALYWYRQSLGQGLEFLIYFQGNSAPDKSGLPSDRFSAERTGGSVSTLTIQRTQQEDSAVYLCASSRPAGELFFGEGSRLTVL.

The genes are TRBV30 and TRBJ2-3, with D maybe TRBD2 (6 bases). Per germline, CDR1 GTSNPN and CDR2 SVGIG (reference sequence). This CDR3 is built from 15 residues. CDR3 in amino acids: CASTHRGTPTDTQYF. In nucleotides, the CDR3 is TGTGCTTCAACCCATCGGGGGACCCCCACAGATACGCAGTATTTT. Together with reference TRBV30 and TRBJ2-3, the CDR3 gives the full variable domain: SQTIHQWPATLVQPVGSPLSLECTVEGTSNPNLYWYRQAAGRGLQLLFYSVGIGQISSEVPQNLSASRPQDRQFILSSKKLLLSDSGFYLCASTHRGTPTDTQYFGPGTRLTVL.

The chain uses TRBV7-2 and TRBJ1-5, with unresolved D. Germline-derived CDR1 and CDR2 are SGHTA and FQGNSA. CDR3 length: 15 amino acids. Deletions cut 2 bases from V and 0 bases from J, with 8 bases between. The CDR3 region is CASSLYPASNQPQHF. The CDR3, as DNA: TGTGCCAGCAGCTTATATCCCGCTAGCAATCAGCCCCAGCATTTT.

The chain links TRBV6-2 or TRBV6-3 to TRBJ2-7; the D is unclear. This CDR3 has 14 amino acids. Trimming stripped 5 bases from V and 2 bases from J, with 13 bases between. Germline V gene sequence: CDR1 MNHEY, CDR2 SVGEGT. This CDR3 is CASSISVKAYEQYF. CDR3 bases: TGTGCCAGCAGTATCTCAGTAAAAGCCTACGAGCAGTACTTC.